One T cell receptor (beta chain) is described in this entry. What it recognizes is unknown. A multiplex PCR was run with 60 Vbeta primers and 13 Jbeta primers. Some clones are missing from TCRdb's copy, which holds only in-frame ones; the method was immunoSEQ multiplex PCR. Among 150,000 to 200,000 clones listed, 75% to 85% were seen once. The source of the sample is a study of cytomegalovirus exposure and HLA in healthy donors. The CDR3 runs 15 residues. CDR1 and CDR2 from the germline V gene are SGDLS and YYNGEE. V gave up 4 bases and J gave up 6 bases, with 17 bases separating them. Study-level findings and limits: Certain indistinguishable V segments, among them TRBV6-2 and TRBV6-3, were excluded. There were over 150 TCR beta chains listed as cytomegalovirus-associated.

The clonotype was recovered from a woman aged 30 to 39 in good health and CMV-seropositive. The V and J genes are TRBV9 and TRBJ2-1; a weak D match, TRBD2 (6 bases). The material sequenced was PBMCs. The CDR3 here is CASSPSGTAGNEQFF. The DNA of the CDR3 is TGTGCCAGCAGCCCCTCCGGGACTGCCGGCAATGAGCAGTTCTTC.